This TCR beta chain was retrieved from a study of siplizumab effects on memory and regulatory T cells (dated by TCRdb to between 2018 and 2021). As for the study more broadly: The study examined how the anti-CD2 antibody siplizumab affects alloreactive T-cell subsets in allogeneic mixed lymphocyte reactions built from human PBMCs.

Including cysteine and phenylalanine, the CDR3 has 15 amino acids. Just the 45-base CDR3 DNA is kept, in frame starting at base 1. V ends up 5 bases short and J 8 bases short, with an unmatched junction base count of 11. For CDR1 and CDR2, the germline V gene lists SGHAT and FQNNGV. Broader findings and caveats from the paper: Sequences below about 10^-5 frequency were poorly captured, so only a minor fraction of alloreactive clones could be mapped to unstimulated subsets. Siplizumab significantly lowered the cumulative frequency of alloreactive sequences that could be traced to unstimulated CD4+ memory T cells. Among mappable alloreactive CD4+ clones, an average Treg-derived fraction of about 70% was observed with siplizumab, compared with approximately 26% in control reactions. Unstimulated naive T cells appeared to be more diverse than memory T cells, and naive cells seemed to make a substantial contribution to the alloresponse. Whether proliferating Tregs from siplizumab cultures actually had suppressive function was not functionally confirmed. For roughly 75-95% of proliferating CD4+ or CD8+ clones, no naive or memory phenotype could be assigned.

The method behind the library was the immunoSEQ multiplex PCR assay. Each sample had some 96,000 TCR templates assayed by the deep sequencing platform. Genomic DNA extracted from sorted T cells was used for TCRbeta CDR3 sequencing. The paper's data handling went like this. Clonal analysis of TCRbeta CDR3 data was done in the R programming language. Comparing unstimulated samples against CFSE-low samples taken after the reaction was how alloreactive CD4+ and CD8+ clones were defined. Alloreactive CD4+ clones were assigned to regulatory or non-regulatory origin by matching sequences to sorted unstimulated Treg and non-Treg repertoires. The immuneACCESS repertoire file appears here via TCRdb, limited to in-frame rearrangements. These files lack a portion of the clones; in checked studies, under half of the deficit traces to unresolved V genes, and the cause of the others is not known. V, J and clone size derive from that table, while D and trimming were established from the DNA sequence. The sample table records tens of thousands of clones; approximately 97% of these occur just once. The ten top clones hold 0.031% of the sample.

In three donor pairs, further sequencing was done on unstimulated CD8+ naive, CD4+ memory, CD8+ TEMRA, CD4+ naive and CD8+ effector memory subsets. TCRbeta CDR3 sequencing was performed on sorted unstimulated T cells and on proliferating T cells recovered from mixed lymphocyte reactions. Fresh whole blood from nine to eleven HLA-typed healthy donors was used to isolate PBMCs. Concerning this clone itself: There is no known antigen for this receptor. Qualities for individual bases were not recorded, and no much larger clone is one base off.

This chain is built from TRBV11-2 and TRBJ2-1, with 8 junctional bases fitting TRBD2. This receptor was taken from a human donor in good health. Specimen: naive CD4+ T cells sorted from blood. The label giving this sample's cell subset or site can be read as: unstimulated naive T cells. The CDR3 protein sequence reads: CASSVPGLVLYEQFF. The DNA reads as follows: TGTGCCAGCAGCGTTCCGGGACTAGTTTTGTATGAGCAGTTCTTC.